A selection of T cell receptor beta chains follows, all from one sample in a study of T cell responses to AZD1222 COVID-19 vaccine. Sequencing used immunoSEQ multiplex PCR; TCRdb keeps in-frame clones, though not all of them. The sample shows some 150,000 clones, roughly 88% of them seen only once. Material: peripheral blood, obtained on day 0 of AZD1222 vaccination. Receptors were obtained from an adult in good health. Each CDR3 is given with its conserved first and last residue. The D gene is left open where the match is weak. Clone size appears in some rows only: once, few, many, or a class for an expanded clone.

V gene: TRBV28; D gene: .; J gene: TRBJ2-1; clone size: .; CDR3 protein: CASSLHFYNEQFF; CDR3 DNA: TGTGCCAGCAGTTTACACTTCTACAATGAGCAGTTCTTC
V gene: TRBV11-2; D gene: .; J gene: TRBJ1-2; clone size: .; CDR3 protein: CASSLDPQSGGYTF; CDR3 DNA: TGTGCCAGCAGCTTAGATCCCCAGTCCGGTGGCTACACCTTC
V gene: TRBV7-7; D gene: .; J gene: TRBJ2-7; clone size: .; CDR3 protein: CASSPGAPTYEQYF; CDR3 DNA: TGTGCTAGCAGCCCCGGGGCTCCTACCTACGAGCAGTACTTC
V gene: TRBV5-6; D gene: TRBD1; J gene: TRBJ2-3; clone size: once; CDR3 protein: CASKRDRGPSTDTQYF; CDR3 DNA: TGTGCCAGCAAGCGGGACAGGGGACCCAGCACAGATACGCAGTATTTT
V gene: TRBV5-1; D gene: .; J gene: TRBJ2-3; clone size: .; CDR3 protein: CASSDRKATDTQYF; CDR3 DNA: TGCGCCAGCAGCGACCGTAAGGCCACAGATACGCAGTATTTT
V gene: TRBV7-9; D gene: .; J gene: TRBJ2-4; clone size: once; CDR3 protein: CASSLGGGVDIQYF; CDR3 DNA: TGTGCCAGCAGCTTAGGTGGAGGGGTGGACATTCAGTACTTC
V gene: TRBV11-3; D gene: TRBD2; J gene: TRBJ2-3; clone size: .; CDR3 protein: CASSSGLAGGQSTDTQYF; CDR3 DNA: TGTGCCAGCAGCAGCGGACTAGCGGGGGGCCAGAGCACAGATACGCAGTATTTT
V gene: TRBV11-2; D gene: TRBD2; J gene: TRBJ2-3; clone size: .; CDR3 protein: CASSSRGVPDTQYF; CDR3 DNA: TGTGCCAGCAGCTCACGGGGGGTCCCAGATACGCAGTATTTT
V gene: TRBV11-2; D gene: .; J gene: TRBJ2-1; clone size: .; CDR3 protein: CASSLGPEQFF; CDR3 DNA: TGTGCCAGCAGCTTAGGCCCCGAGCAGTTCTTC
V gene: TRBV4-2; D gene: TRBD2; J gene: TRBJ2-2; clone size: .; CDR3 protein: CASSLGLAGGNTGELFF; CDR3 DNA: TGTGCCAGCAGCCTAGGACTAGCGGGAGGGAACACCGGGGAGCTGTTTTTT
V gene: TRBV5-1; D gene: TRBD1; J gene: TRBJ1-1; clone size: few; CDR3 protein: CASRETGNAEAFF; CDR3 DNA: TGCGCCAGCAGGGAGACAGGGAACGCTGAAGCTTTCTTT
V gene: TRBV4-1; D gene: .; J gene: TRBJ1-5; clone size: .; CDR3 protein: CASSQTPRADQPQHF; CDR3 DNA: TGCGCCAGCAGCCAAACCCCTCGGGCCGATCAGCCCCAGCATTTT
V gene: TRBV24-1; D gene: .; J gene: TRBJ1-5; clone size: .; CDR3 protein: CATSDLGLGPQHF; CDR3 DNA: TGTGCCACCAGTGATTTAGGGCTTGGGCCCCAGCATTTT
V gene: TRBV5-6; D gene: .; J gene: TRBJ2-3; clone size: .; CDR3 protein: CASSSQNKDTQYF; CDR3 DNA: TGTGCCAGCAGCTCCCAGAATAAAGATACGCAGTATTTT
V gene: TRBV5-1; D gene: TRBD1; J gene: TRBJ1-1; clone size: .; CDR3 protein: CASTAQGVAEAFF; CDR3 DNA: TGCGCCAGCACGGCCCAGGGGGTAGCTGAAGCTTTCTTT
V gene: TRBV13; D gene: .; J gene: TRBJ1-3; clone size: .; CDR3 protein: CASSSRGAGNTIYF; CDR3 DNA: TGTGCCAGCAGCTCCAGAGGTGCGGGAAACACCATATATTTT
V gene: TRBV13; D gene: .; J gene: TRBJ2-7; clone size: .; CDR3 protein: CASSYRELGFSYEQYF; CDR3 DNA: TGTGCCAGCAGCTACAGGGAATTAGGCTTCTCCTACGAGCAGTACTTC
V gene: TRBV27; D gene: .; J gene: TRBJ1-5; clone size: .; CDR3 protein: CASRVTEYSNQPQHF; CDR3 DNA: TGTGCCAGCAGGGTGACAGAGTATAGCAATCAGCCCCAGCATTTT
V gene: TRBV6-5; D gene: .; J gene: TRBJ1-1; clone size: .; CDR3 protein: CASSYPVRDTEAFF; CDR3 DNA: TGTGCCAGCAGTTACCCCGTCAGAGACACTGAAGCTTTCTTT
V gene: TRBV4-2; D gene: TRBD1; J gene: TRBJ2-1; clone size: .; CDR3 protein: CASSQREGQGNSEQFF; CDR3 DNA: TGTGCCAGCAGCCAAAGGGAGGGACAGGGGAATAGTGAGCAGTTCTTC
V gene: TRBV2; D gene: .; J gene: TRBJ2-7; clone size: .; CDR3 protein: CATRGFGTYEQYF; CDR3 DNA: TGTGCCACCAGGGGCTTTGGTACCTACGAGCAGTACTTC
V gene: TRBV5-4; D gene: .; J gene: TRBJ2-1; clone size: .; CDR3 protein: CASSLRAGANEQFF; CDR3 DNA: TGTGCCAGCAGCTTGAGGGCAGGGGCCAATGAGCAGTTCTTC
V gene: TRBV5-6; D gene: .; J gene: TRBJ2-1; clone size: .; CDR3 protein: CASSRRIGYNEQFF; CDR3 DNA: TGTGCCAGCAGCCGGAGGATAGGCTACAATGAGCAGTTCTTC
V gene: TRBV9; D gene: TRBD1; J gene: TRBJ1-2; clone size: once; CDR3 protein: CASSVGQLLWSYTF; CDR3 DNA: TGTGCCAGCAGCGTGGGACAGTTACTATGGAGCTACACCTTC
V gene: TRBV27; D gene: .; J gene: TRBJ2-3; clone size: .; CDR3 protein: CASSWTPSTDTQYF; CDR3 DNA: TGTGCCAGCAGCTGGACACCTAGCACAGATACGCAGTATTTT
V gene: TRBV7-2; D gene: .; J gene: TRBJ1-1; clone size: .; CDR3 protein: CASSFTWGGDTEAFF; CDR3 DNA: TGTGCCAGCAGCTTCACATGGGGCGGGGACACTGAAGCTTTCTTT
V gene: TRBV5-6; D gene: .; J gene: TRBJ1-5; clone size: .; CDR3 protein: CASSSGWGSNQPQHF; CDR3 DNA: TGTGCCAGCAGCTCTGGGTGGGGAAGCAATCAGCCCCAGCATTTT
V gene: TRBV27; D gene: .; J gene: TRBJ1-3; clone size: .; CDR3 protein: CASSLGASGNTIYF; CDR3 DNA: TGTGCCAGCAGTTTGGGGGCAAGTGGAAACACCATATATTTT
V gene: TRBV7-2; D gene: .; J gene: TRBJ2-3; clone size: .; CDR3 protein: CASSLTFLNTQYF; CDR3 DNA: TGTGCCAGCAGCCTAACTTTTCTTAATACGCAGTATTTT
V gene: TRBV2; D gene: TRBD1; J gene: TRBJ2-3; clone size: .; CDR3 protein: CASSERGPISTDTQYF; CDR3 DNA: TGTGCCAGCAGTGAGAGGGGGCCCATTAGCACAGATACGCAGTATTTT
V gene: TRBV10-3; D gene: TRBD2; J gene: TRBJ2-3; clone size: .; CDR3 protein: CAMKTSLADTQYF; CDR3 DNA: TGTGCCATGAAGACTAGCCTGGCTGATACGCAGTATTTT
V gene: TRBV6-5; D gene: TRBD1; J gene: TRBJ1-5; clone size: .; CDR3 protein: CASSRQGSQPQHF; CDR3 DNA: TGTGCCAGCAGTCGACAGGGCTCTCAGCCCCAGCATTTT
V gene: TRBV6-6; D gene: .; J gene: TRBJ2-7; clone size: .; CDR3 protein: CASSYSPAGSYEQYF; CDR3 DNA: TGTGCCAGCAGTTACTCCCCAGCAGGGAGCTACGAGCAGTACTTC
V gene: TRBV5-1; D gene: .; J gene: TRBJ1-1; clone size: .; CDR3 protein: CASSLTGGNTEAFF; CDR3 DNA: TGCGCCAGCAGCTTAACGGGGGGGAACACTGAAGCTTTCTTT
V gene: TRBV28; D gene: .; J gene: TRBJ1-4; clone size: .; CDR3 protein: CASTNLGDEGEKLFF; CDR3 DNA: TGTGCCAGCACCAATCTGGGGGACGAGGGTGAAAAACTGTTTTTT
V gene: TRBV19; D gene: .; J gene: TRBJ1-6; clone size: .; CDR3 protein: CASSIIGDSPLHF; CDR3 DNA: TGTGCCAGTAGTATAATAGGGGATTCACCCCTCCACTTT